Shown below are 18 T cell receptor beta chains from a single sample sequenced in a study of memory CD8 T cells in hepatitis C reinfection. Sequencing was performed with immunoSEQ multiplex PCR; in TCRdb, only in-frame clones are kept and a portion is missing. Found here are just over 45,000 clones, 80% to 90% of them singletons; the top ten hold 0.6% to 0.9%. The time point: late/post reinfection, 12 to 24 weeks after detection. The sorted cells went straight to TCR sequencing with no prior in vitro expansion. The source material was naive CD8+ T cells sorted from blood. The source is a young man with hepatitis C virus infection.

The chain carries TRBV28 and TRBJ2-7, with D unclear. From germline, CDR1 is MDHEN and CDR2 SYDVKM. Trimming left V 1 base short and J 1 base short, with 11 bases between. CDR3 size: 15 residues. The CDR3 loop is CASSLSPGRSYEQYF. The CDR3 coding sequence is TGTGCCAGCAGTTTATCCCCTGGCAGGTCCTACGAGCAGTACTTC.

This clone was observed once. The chain recombines TRBV27 with TRBJ2-3; no clear D. V was shortened by 1 base and J by 4 bases, with 9 bases between the two germline ends. Germline V CDR1 and CDR2: MNHEY, SMNVEV (reference sequence). The CDR3 has 14 residues. The CDR3 nucleotides are TGTGCCAGCAGTTTATTCATGGTAGCAGATACGCAGTATTTT. As protein: CASSLFMVADTQYF.

The CDR3 protein is CASSEWSQETQYF. CDR3 DNA: TGTGCCAGCAGTGAATGGAGCCAAGAGACCCAGTACTTC. This chain joins TRBV25-1 and TRBJ2-5, with D hard to call. The V gene lost 1 base and the J gene lost 1 base, with 4 bases spanning the gap. In germline, CDR1 is MGHDK, CDR2 SYGVNS. The CDR3 contains 13 residues.

The gene calls are TRBV2 and TRBJ2-7; TRBD1 matches 7 bases. The CDR3 is made up of 14 amino acids. The J segment lost 6 bases and the V segment lost 5 bases, leaving 10 bases of the junction unmatched. Looked up from germline, CDR1 is SNHLY and CDR2 is FYNNEI. CDR3 sequence: CASSLWDSTSEQYV. The CDR3 DNA reads TGTGCCAGCAGTTTATGGGACAGTACCTCCGAGCAGTACGTC.

The V and J genes are TRBV7-7 and TRBJ2-2; D remains unclear. Germline lookup yields CDR1 SSHAT and CDR2 FNYEAQ (reference sequence). V was clipped by 5 bases and J by 4 bases, with 8 bases between them. This CDR3 region has 13 residues. CDR3 DNA: TGTGCCAGCAGCCCCTCAGTCACCGGGGAGCTGTTTTTT. It translates to CASSPSVTGELFF.

This chain uses TRBV7-8 with TRBJ2-7, with 7 bases aligning to TRBD1. Germline CDR1 is SGHVS and CDR2 is FQNEAQ. The J segment lost 0 bases and the V segment lost 5 bases, leaving 7 bases of the junction unmatched. The CDR3 loop spans 15 amino acids. This chain's CDR3 is CASSAYRGPSYEQYF. CDR3 coding DNA: TGTGCCAGCAGCGCGTACAGGGGTCCCTCCTACGAGCAGTACTTC.

The chain carries TRBV7-6 and TRBJ1-4; D is unclear. The CDR3 is made up of 14 amino acids. Germline V gene lookup returns CDR1 SGHVS and CDR2 FNYEAQ. The V gene lost 1 base and the J gene lost 8 bases, with 11 bases spanning the gap. CDR3 sequence (DNA): TGTGCCAGCAGCTTAGGGGGAGGGCCCGAAAAACTGTTTTTT. Its translation: CASSLGGGPEKLFF.

This chain uses TRBV7-2 with TRBJ2-3; no definite D call. The CDR3 sequence is 14 residues long. Germline CDR1 and CDR2: SGHTA and FQGNSA. V gave up 5 bases and J gave up 0 bases, with 9 bases separating them. CDR3 sequence: CASSPSDSTDTQYF. CDR3 nucleotides: TGTGCCAGCAGCCCCAGCGATAGCACAGATACGCAGTATTTT.

This clone appeared a single time. The CDR3 coding sequence is TGTGCCAGCGGGGGGGGGCCTGAGACCCAGTACTTC. Protein product: CASGGGPETQYF. The chain employs TRBV6-6 and TRBJ2-5, with D possibly being TRBD2 (7 bases). The germline V gene encodes CDR1 MNHNY and CDR2 SVGAGI (reference sequence). The CDR3 is 12 residues long. V lost 8 bases and J lost 5, with 12 bases in between.

The chain has TRBV15 and TRBJ2-7, with D possibly being TRBD1 (6 bases). The CDR3 is made up of 12 amino acids. With 8 bases removed from V and 7 bases from J, the gap between germline ends came to 15 bases. In germline, CDR1 is LNHNV, CDR2 YYDKDF (reference sequence). DNA for the CDR3: TGTGCCACCGGGCTCGAGGGGGTGGAGCAGTACTTC. Translated: CATGLEGVEQYF.

A single count supports this clone. The gene calls are TRBV7-8 and TRBJ2-7; TRBD2 matches at 9 bases. The ends lost 4 bases at V and 2 bases at J; junction bases unmatched: 6. The CDR3 consists of 15 residues. Germline lookup yields CDR1 SGHVS and CDR2 FQNEAQ. The CDR3 reads CASSSSAGGTYEQYF. DNA of the CDR3: TGTGCCAGCAGCTCCTCAGCGGGAGGCACCTACGAGCAGTACTTC.

The chain employs TRBV9 and TRBJ2-5; perhaps TRBD2 as D (5 bases). Trimming shortened V by 4 bases and J by 4 bases, and 14 bases separated the two germline ends. The CDR3 is 14 amino acids. CDR1 and CDR2 from the germline V gene are SGDLS and YYNGEE. The CDR3 DNA follows: TGTGCCAGCAGCCCTCCCAGAGGGCGAGAGACCCAGTACTTC. This codes for CASSPPRGRETQYF.

V gene TRBV6-5 combines with J gene TRBJ2-1, with 8 bases fitting TRBD2. The length of the CDR3 is 15 residues. Germline V gene lookup returns CDR1 MNHEY and CDR2 SVGAGI. V lost 0 bases, J lost 3 bases, and 1 base stayed unmatched. The CDR3 DNA is TGTGCCAGCAGTTACTCCGGGACTAGCTACAATGAGCAGTTCTTC. Its protein is CASSYSGTSYNEQFF.

The chain combines TRBV7-6 with TRBJ2-3; 12 bases are a match to TRBD2. With V trimmed by 4 bases and J by 6 bases, 2 bases remained unmatched. The CDR3 sequence is 14 residues long. Germline V gene data show CDR1 as SGHVS and CDR2 as FNYEAQ. The CDR3 bases are TGTGCCAGCAGCTCTAGCGGGGGGGCCGATACGCAGTATTTT. Amino acid sequence: CASSSSGGADTQYF.

The J gene is TRBJ2-1, the V gene TRBV30; D not resolved. There are 14 residues in the CDR3. V lost 3 bases and J lost 0, with 9 bases in between. CDR1 is GTSNPN and CDR2 is SVGIG in the germline V gene (reference sequence). The chain's CDR3 is CAWSGTSSYNEQFF. For the CDR3, the DNA is TGTGCCTGGAGCGGTACGAGCTCCTACAATGAGCAGTTCTTC.

A single count supports this clone. J is TRBJ2-7 and V is TRBV5-4; the match to TRBD2 covers 10 bases. The J call may be faulty, since TRBJ2-5 better matches the DNA end. CDR3 length equals 16 residues. Germline V gives CDR1 SGHNT, CDR2 YYREEE (reference sequence). Written as DNA, the CDR3 is TGTGCCAGCAGCTCTCCTAGCGGGGGACCTCAAGAGACCCAGTACTTC. Translated, it gives CASSSPSGGPQETQYF.

This chain links TRBV19 with TRBJ2-1, with 10 bases lining up with TRBD2. This CDR3 has 15 amino acids. V lost 5 bases to trimming and J lost 3 bases; unmatched junction nucleotides: 4. Germline V gene lookup returns CDR1 LNHDA and CDR2 SQIVND (reference sequence). The CDR3 loop is CASSLLAGGYNEQFF. The CDR3 DNA is TGTGCCAGTAGTCTGTTAGCGGGGGGCTACAATGAGCAGTTCTTC.

CDR3 nucleotide sequence: TGTGCCATCTTCAAGGGGGGGACGCAGTATTTT. It encodes CAIFKGGTQYF. The rearrangement joins TRBV6-5 to TRBJ2-3, with a weak D call TRBD2 (7 bases). In germline, CDR1 is MNHEY, CDR2 SVGAGI. Trimming left V 10 bases short and J 9 bases short, with 14 bases between. The CDR3 has 11 residues.